This T cell receptor beta chain is from a study of Ad26.COV2.S vaccination and SARS-CoV-2 variants. About the study: Donor got 5x10^10 or 1x10^11 viral particles of Ad26.COV2.S.

As for treatment: about 20 received Ad26.COV2.S at low or high dose, single or two shots; five or six received placebo; per-sample allocation not given. Sample collection was performed on day 63 after the first vaccine or placebo injection. Data came from immunoSEQ multiplex PCR; TCRdb stores just in-frame clones and leaves some out. The sample has 360,000 or so clones; approximately 89% are singletons. The CDR3 is 12 residues long. The germline gives CDR1 GTSNPN, CDR2 SVGIG (reference sequence). Trimming took 0 bases from V and 5 from J, leaving 8 bases between them. The sequence was collected from a person between 18 and 60 years old who received the Ad26.COV2.S COVID-19 vaccine or a placebo. V usage is TRBV30 and J usage is TRBJ2-7, with D unclear. Material: peripheral blood, obtained in a trial of Ad26.COV2.S vaccine versus placebo. The CDR3 DNA follows: TGTGCCTGGAGTGTGAGTCTACACGAGCAGTACTTC. Translated: CAWSVSLHEQYF.